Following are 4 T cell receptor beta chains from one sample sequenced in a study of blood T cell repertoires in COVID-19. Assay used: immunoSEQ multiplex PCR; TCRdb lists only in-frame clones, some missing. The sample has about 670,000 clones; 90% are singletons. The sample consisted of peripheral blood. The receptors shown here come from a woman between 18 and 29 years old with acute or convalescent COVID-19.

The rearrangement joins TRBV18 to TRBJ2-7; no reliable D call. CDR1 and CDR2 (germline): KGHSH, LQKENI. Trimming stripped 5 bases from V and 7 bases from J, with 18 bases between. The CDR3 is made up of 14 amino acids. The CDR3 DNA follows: TGTGCCAGCTCAGTACAATATCCTACGCGGGAGCAGTACTTC. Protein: CASSVQYPTREQYF.

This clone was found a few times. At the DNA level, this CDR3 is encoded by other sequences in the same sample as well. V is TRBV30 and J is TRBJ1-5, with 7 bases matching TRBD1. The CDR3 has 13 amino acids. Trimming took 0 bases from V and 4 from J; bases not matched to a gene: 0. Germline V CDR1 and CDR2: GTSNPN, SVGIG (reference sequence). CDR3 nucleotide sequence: TGTGCCTGGAGTGTACAGGGGAATCAGCCCCAGCATTTT. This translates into CAWSVQGNQPQHF. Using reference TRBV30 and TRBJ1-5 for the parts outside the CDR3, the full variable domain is SQTIHQWPATLVQPVGSPLSLECTVEGTSNPNLYWYRQAAGRGLQLLFYSVGIGQISSEVPQNLSASRPQDRQFILSSKKLLLSDSGFYLCAWSVQGNQPQHFGDGTRLSIL.

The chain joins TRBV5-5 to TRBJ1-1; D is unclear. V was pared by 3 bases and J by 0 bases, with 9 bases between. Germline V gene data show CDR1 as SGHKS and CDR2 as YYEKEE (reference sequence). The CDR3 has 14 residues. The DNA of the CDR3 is TGTGCCAGCAGCTCTCAGGTGATGAACACTGAAGCTTTCTTT. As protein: CASSSQVMNTEAFF.

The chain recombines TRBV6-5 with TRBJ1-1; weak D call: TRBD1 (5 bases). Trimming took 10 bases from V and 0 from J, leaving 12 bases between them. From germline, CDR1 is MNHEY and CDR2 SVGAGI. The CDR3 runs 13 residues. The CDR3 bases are TGTGCCACCTCGACAGTAATGAACACTGAAGCTTTCTTT. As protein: CATSTVMNTEAFF.